This note documents a single T cell receptor (beta chain) sequence. Its target antigen remains unknown. Per-nucleotide qualities are absent, and no much larger clonotype sits a single base away. This sample was taken from a study of blood T cell repertoires in COVID-19 (dated by TCRdb to 2018 to 2021). About the study as a whole: Samples covering the acute and convalescent phases of COVID-19 were provided by collaborators in the United States, Italy and Spain. The prospective study material was composed of cDNA or gDNA derived from T cells, B-cell-depleted T cells, or PBMCs. The dataset comprised deeply sampled blood TCRbeta repertoires from subjects exposed to, actively infected with, or recovered from COVID-19. The repertoires were released in a freely available public database meant as a resource for research on the immune response to SARS-CoV-2. Samples came from the ongoing ImmuneRACE study (first 160 participants) plus 1,254 subjects from 6 global collaborators. Sample metadata almost always included a de-identified subject ID, COVID-19 status, age in years and sex. Where available, HLA class I and class II types were obtained from metadata supplied by the sample provider rather than from assay-based typing.

On the study overall, not on this receptor specifically: Clinical and demographic metadata were provided uncurated, with the amount varying by source and participant.

Whole blood was collected in K2EDTA tubes by collaborating institutions according to the institutions' own protocols. For TCRbeta analysis, collaborator samples were shipped as frozen whole blood, as isolated PBMCs, or as DNA extracted from either sample type. TCRbeta CDR3 regions were amplified from genomic DNA using the immunoSEQ Assay, a bias-controlled multiplex PCR. For the original study's pipeline: Nucleated cell counts per sample were estimated from amplification of reference gene primers within the assay. To quantify the absolute abundance of each unique TCRbeta CDR3 rearrangement, sequence reads were collapsed and filtered. For each sample, productive Simpson clonality was calculated by taking the square root of Simpson's diversity index across productive rearrangements. TCRdb obtained this table from immuneACCESS and retained in-frame rearrangements with V and J assigned. These tables miss some clones; where compared with another copy, unresolved V genes account for less than half of the shortfall, and the remainder is unexplained. V, J and clone size are those of that table, while D and trimming were read from the DNA. For this sample there are under 130,000 clones; 65% to 90% appear just once. Together, the top ten hold about 3.9% of the sample.

The sequencing sample was made of peripheral blood. The sequence derives from a man aged 45 to 65 with acute or convalescent COVID-19.

The bases read TGTGCCAGCAGTGAATATCGTGCAGGGGAGATAGGGGATGAGCAGTTCTTC. This yields the protein CASSEYRAGEIGDEQFF. The sequence links TRBV25-1 to TRBJ2-1, and TRBD1 may be the D gene, going by 6 matching bases. The junction carries 20 bases between V and J, which are trimmed by 0 bases and 8 bases respectively. From its cysteine to its phenylalanine, the CDR3 spans 17 amino acids. The DNA shown is the 51-base CDR3, in frame from base 1. For CDR1 and CDR2, the germline V gene lists MGHDK and SYGVNS.